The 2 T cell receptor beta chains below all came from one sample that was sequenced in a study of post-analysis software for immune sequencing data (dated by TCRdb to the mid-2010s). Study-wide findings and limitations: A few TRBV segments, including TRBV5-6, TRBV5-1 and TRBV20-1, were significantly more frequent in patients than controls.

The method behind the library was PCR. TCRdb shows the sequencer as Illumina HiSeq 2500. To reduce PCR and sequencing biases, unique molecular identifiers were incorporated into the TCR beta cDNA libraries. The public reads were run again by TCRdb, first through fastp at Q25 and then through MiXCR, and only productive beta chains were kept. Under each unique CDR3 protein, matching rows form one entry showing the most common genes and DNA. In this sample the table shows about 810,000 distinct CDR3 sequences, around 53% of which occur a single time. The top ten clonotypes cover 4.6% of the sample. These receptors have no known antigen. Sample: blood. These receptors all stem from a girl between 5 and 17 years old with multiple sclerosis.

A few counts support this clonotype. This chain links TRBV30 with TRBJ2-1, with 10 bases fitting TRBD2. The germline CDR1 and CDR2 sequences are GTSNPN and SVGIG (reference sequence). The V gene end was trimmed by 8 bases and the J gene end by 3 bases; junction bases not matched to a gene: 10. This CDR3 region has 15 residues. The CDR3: CAGGIAGGYYNEQFF. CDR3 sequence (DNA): TGTGCCGGGGGAATAGCGGGGGGCTACTACAATGAGCAGTTCTTC.

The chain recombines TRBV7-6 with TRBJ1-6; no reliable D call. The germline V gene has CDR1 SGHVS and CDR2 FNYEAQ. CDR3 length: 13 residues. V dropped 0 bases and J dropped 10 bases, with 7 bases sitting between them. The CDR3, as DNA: TGTGCCAGCAGCTTAGCGTCCGAGTCACCCCTCCACTTT. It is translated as CASSLASESPLHF. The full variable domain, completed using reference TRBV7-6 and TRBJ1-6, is GAGVSQSPRYKVTKRGQDVALRCDPISGHVSLYWYRQALGQGPEFLTYFNYEAQQDKSGLPNDRFSAERPEGSISTLTIQRTEQRDSAMYRCASSLASESPLHFGNGTRLTVT.